The next 5 T cell receptor beta chains were all read from a single sample in a study of cytomegalovirus exposure and HLA in healthy donors. Primers for the PCR totalled 60 Vbeta and 13 Jbeta. Profiling relied on immunoSEQ multiplex PCR, and the TCRdb table lists in-frame clones only, not all of them. The data show more than 60,000 clones, 70% to 85% seen once. The sequenced sample was PBMCs. These receptors were taken from a man aged 35-49 years in good health and CMV-seropositive.

In the case of this clone: Different DNA sequences within this sample yield the same CDR3. The V gene is TRBV5-1, the J gene TRBJ1-1, with D possibly being TRBD1 (5 bases). Trimming removed 0 bases from V and 4 bases from J, with 10 bases in between. CDR1 SGHRS and CDR2 YFSETQ come from the germline V gene. The CDR3 loop spans 14 amino acids. This chain's CDR3 is CASSLGQGGTEAFF. The CDR3 bases are TGCGCCAGCAGCTTGGGGCAGGGAGGCACTGAAGCTTTCTTT.

V gene TRBV19 combines with J gene TRBJ1-5; 10 bases are shared with TRBD1. Trimming removed 4 bases from V and 13 bases from J; junction bases left unmatched: 10. The CDR3 extends over 14 amino acids. CDR1 LNHDA and CDR2 SQIVND come from the germline V gene (reference sequence). DNA of the CDR3: TGTGCCAGTAGTAACCGGGACAGGGGAAGAGGTCAGCATTTT. This encodes CASSNRDRGRGQHF.

This clone was counted once. The rearrangement links TRBV5-1 to TRBJ2-7; D perhaps matches TRBD2 (5 bases). Trimming stripped 0 bases from V and 4 bases from J, with 11 bases between. The CDR3 is 14 amino acids. Germline V lookup: CDR1 SGHRS, CDR2 YFSETQ. The CDR3 DNA is TGCGCCAGCAGCTTGGCGGGGAGTGGATACGAGCAGTACTTC. Protein sequence: CASSLAGSGYEQYF.

This clone was seen a few times. The V gene is TRBV30, the J gene TRBJ1-6; unclear D gene. The CDR3 contains 13 residues. Trimming removed 3 bases at V and 3 bases at J, with 6 bases between. The germline V gene has CDR1 GTSNPN and CDR2 SVGIG (reference sequence). The CDR3 region has the DNA TGTGCCTGGAGGACAAGCTATAATTCACCCCTCCACTTT. It is translated as CAWRTSYNSPLHF. Supplemented by reference TRBV30 and TRBJ1-6, the full variable domain reads SQTIHQWPATLVQPVGSPLSLECTVEGTSNPNLYWYRQAAGRGLQLLFYSVGIGQISSEVPQNLSASRPQDRQFILSSKKLLLSDSGFYLCAWRTSYNSPLHFGNGTRLTVT.

The chain has TRBV30 and TRBJ1-3, with D tentatively TRBD1 (5 bases). V lost 5 bases and J lost 2, with 16 bases in between. The CDR3 consists of 15 residues. Germline CDR1 and CDR2: GTSNPN and SVGIG (reference sequence). The CDR3 region is CAWGRGVTAGNTIYF. CDR3 DNA sequence: TGTGCCTGGGGACGGGGGGTGACAGCTGGAAACACCATATATTTT.